This entry concerns a single TCR beta chain. V shed 5 bases, J shed 3 bases, and the junction held 10 bases outside the gene matches. This CDR3 comprises 16 residues. The germline V gene has CDR1 SGHRS and CDR2 YFSETQ. It was negative isolation that provided the CD8+ and CD4+ T cells, whereas TEMRA cells were enriched by FACS. Reverse transcription used roughly 0.5 to 1 ug RNA and random hexamers. Amplification of TCR beta CDR3 across 54 Vbeta and 13 Jbeta was performed with immunoSEQ multiplex PCR. TCRdb analysed the immunoSEQ multiplex PCR reads with MiXCR anew, one entry per CDR3 protein. This sample has roughly 130,000 distinct CDR3 sequences, with about 95% found just once. This sample was taken from a study of CD8 T cells in Susac syndrome.

This clonotype was obtained from a human donor in good health. The sample comprised CD4+ T cells from PBMCs. The chain combines TRBV5-1 with TRBJ2-1, with 8 bases that match TRBD2. The CDR3 region has the DNA TGCGCCAGCAGGCGAACAGCGGGAGACAGCTACAATGAGCAGTTCTTC. Protein product: CASRRTAGDSYNEQFF.